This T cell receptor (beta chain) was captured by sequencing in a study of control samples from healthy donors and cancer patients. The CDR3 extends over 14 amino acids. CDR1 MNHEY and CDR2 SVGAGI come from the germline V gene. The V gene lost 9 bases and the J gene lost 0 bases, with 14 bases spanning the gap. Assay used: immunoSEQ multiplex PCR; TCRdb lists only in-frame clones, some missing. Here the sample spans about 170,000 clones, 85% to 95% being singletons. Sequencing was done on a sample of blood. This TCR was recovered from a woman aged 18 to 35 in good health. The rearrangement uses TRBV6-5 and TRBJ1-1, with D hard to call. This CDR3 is CASTSDGMNTEAFF. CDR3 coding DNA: TGTGCCAGTACCTCGGACGGAATGAACACTGAAGCTTTCTTT.